A selection of T cell receptor beta chains follows, all from one sample in a study of blood T cells in healthy people across ages. A single record per CDR3 protein comes from TCRdb applying MiXCR to the 5' RACE reads. The sample holds approximately 790,000 distinct CDR3 sequences; approximately 67% are singletons and the top ten take 28%. Sequenced sample: blood. All receptors derive from a man aged 30-40 years in good health. Both conserved end residues are part of each CDR3. The D gene is left open where the match is weak. The size field is filled for only some rows; it gives once, few, many or a size class.

TRBV11-1,TRBD1,NA,TRBJ2-5,TGTGCCAGCCAGGGGGACAGGGTAATACAGACCCAGTACTTC,CASQGDRVIQTQYF
TRBV9,NA,NA,TRBJ2-1,TGTGCCAGAGGGGCAAGTGCCACGTTCTTC,CARGASATFF
TRBV4-2,NA,NA,TRBJ2-1,TGTGCCAGCAGCCAAGGAGGGGAGGAGCAGTTCTTC,CASSQGGEEQFF
TRBV20-1,NA,NA,TRBJ1-5,TGCAGTGCTAAAAAGAACGGGGGGAGCAATCAGCCCCAGCATTTT,CSAKKNGGSNQPQHF
TRBV27,TRBD2,NA,TRBJ2-1,TGTGCCAGCAATCCGGGACTAGCGGGGGAATTTATATCCTACAATGAGCAGTTCTTC,CASNPGLAGEFISYNEQFF
TRBV20-1,NA,NA,TRBJ2-5,TGCAGTGCTAGAGTACCCGTGGGTTCGGAGACCCAGTACTTC,CSARVPVGSETQYF
TRBV5-1,TRBD2,NA,TRBJ2-7,TGCGCCAGCAGCACGAGCGGGGACTCCTACGAGCAGTACTTC,CASSTSGDSYEQYF
TRBV9,NA,once,TRBJ2-7,TGTGCCAGCAGCCCCCAGAGGGCAAGCCCCTACCCCTACGAGCAGTACTTC,CASSPQRASPYPYEQYF
TRBV29-1,TRBD2,few,TRBJ2-7,TGCAGCGCGGCGGTGAGCGGGGCAGGAGAGCAGTACTTC,CSAAVSGAGEQYF
TRBV20-1,NA,NA,TRBJ2-1,TGCAGTGGCCAAGGGGGGGGCTACAATGAGCAGTTCTTC,CSGQGGGYNEQFF
TRBV9,TRBD2,NA,TRBJ2-5,TGTGCCAGCAGCGTAGGGGGACTAGCGGGGGGCCCTAATGAGCAGTACTTC,CASSVGGLAGGPNEQYF
TRBV5-1,TRBD1,NA,TRBJ1-6,TGCGCCAGCAGCTTGGCCACAGGGGATAATTCACCTCTCCACTTT,CASSLATGDNSPLHF
TRBV24-1,NA,NA,TRBJ2-3,TGTGCCACCAGTGACCCCGACAGGCGGGCAGATACGCAGTATTTT,CATSDPDRRADTQYF
TRBV5-6,NA,NA,TRBJ2-3,TGTGCCAGCAGCTTGGTCGTGGATACGCAGTATTTT,CASSLVVDTQYF
TRBV6-5,NA,few,TRBJ2-1,TGTGCCAGCAGCAGGAACCCGTTGAATGAGCAGTTCTTC,CASSRNPLNEQFF
TRBV28,NA,NA,TRBJ2-7,TGTGCCAGCAGTTTGGGCGATCCCGGGGCCACTGTGAAGAACCACGAGCAGTACTTC,CASSLGDPGATVKNHEQYF
TRBV2,NA,NA,TRBJ1-2,TGTGCCAGCACCCTGGAGCTGGGGTATGGCTACACCTTC,CASTLELGYGYTF
TRBV3-1,TRBD1,once,TRBJ2-1,TGTGCCAGCAGCAAATTGACAGGGAGTGTTGACAATGAGCAGTTCTTC,CASSKLTGSVDNEQFF
TRBV15,NA,NA,TRBJ2-3,TGTGCCACCAGCAGACCTCTTAGATATACGCAGTATTTT,CATSRPLRYTQYF
TRBV12-3/TRBV12-4,NA,NA,TRBJ2-5,TGTGCCAGCACCGTCGGAGGGGGAGAGACCCAGTACTTC,CASTVGGGETQYF
TRBV24-1,NA,NA,TRBJ2-3,TGTGCCACCGCTCGGGCCTTAGCTACAGATACGCAGTATTTT,CATARALATDTQYF
TRBV9,NA,NA,TRBJ2-3,TGTGCCAGCAGCGTAGTTGCTAGCGGCACAGATACGCAGTATTTT,CASSVVASGTDTQYF
TRBV5-5,NA,NA,TRBJ2-7,TGTGCCAGCAGCTTCGGACTGGAGAACTACGAGCAGTACTTC,CASSFGLENYEQYF
TRBV9,NA,NA,TRBJ2-3,TGTGCCAGCAGCGTAGATGCGGGGAGCACAGATACGCAGTATTTT,CASSVDAGSTDTQYF
TRBV12-3/TRBV12-4,NA,NA,TRBJ2-5,TGTGCCATCGGATCGGCGGAGACCCAGTACTTC,CAIGSAETQYF
TRBV6-6,TRBD2,NA,TRBJ2-5,TGTGCCGGCAGTTTCGGACGGGGGGTACAGACCCAGTACTTC,CAGSFGRGVQTQYF
TRBV6-2/TRBV6-3,NA,NA,TRBJ2-7,TGTGCCAGCAGTTACTCTGGACTGAGCTACGAGCAGTACTTC,CASSYSGLSYEQYF
TRBV12-3/TRBV12-4,NA,NA,TRBJ2-1,TGTGCCAGCAGTTTAAATGGGGGGGCGGTCAATGAGCAGTTCTTC,CASSLNGGAVNEQFF
TRBV3-1,NA,few,TRBJ2-6,TGTGCCAGCAGTCTTACAGGGATCTCTGGGGCCAACGTCCTGACTTTC,CASSLTGISGANVLTF
TRBV4-1,TRBD1,few,TRBJ2-7,TGCGCCAGCAGCCAGGCCCGGACAGGGGGCCACGAGCAGTACTTC,CASSQARTGGHEQYF
TRBV5-5,NA,few,TRBJ1-6,TGTGCCAGCAGTTTGTCGAGCAGGGTCAAGGATTCACCCCTCCACTTT,CASSLSSRVKDSPLHF
TRBV5-1,NA,NA,TRBJ1-2,TGCGCCAGCAGCTCCTTCCAGTCTTATGGCTACACCTTC,CASSSFQSYGYTF
TRBV2,TRBD2,NA,TRBJ2-1,TGTGCCAGCAGTGGCGGGACTAGCCACAATGAGCAGTTCTTC,CASSGGTSHNEQFF
TRBV4-3,TRBD2,few,TRBJ2-1,TGCGCCAGCAGCCAAGAAAGCTCACTAGCGGGGGGGCTTAGGGAGCAGTTCTTC,CASSQESSLAGGLREQFF
TRBV4-3,NA,once,TRBJ1-1,TGCGCCCGCAGCCTGCTTGAGTCGGGGGTGACTGAAGCTTTCTTT,CARSLLESGVTEAFF
TRBV2,TRBD1,NA,TRBJ2-1,TGTGCCAGCAGCAGGGACAGGTCGACCTACAATGAGCAGTTCTTC,CASSRDRSTYNEQFF
TRBV15,NA,NA,TRBJ2-7,TGTGCCACCAGCGGAGACAGGGAGGTATTGGTCCAGTACTTC,CATSGDREVLVQYF
TRBV6-5,NA,few,TRBJ1-6,TGTGCCAGCAGCGCCATCGTAGGTTCACCCCTCCACTTT,CASSAIVGSPLHF
TRBV7-9,NA,few,TRBJ1-2,TGTGCCAGCAGCCGCGGGCAGTTCTATGGCTACACCTTC,CASSRGQFYGYTF
TRBV7-9,NA,NA,TRBJ2-5,TGTGCCAGCAGCTTAGCGTGGCTAGCTAGAGAGACCCAGTACTTC,CASSLAWLARETQYF
TRBV20-1,TRBD2,NA,TRBJ2-3,TGCAGTGCTAGAGGTGTGATAGCGGGGGTCACAGATACGCAGTATTTT,CSARGVIAGVTDTQYF
TRBV2,NA,NA,TRBJ2-5,TGTGCCAGCTTAGGAGAGTACCAAGAGACCCAGTACTTC,CASLGEYQETQYF
TRBV29-1,NA,NA,TRBJ2-7,TGCAGCGTTGAAGTGGCACGCGAGCAGTACTTC,CSVEVAREQYF
TRBV20-1,NA,many,TRBJ2-3,TGCAGTGCTTTATCTTTTCAGGGTGTTAGAGATACGCAGTATTTT,CSALSFQGVRDTQYF
TRBV29-1,TRBD1,NA,TRBJ1-2,TGCAGCGGTGGCAGGGGGTATGGCTACACCTTC,CSGGRGYGYTF
TRBV6-6,NA,NA,TRBJ1-3,TGTGCCAGCAGTCCCTTGACTATGGGAGAAAACACCATATATTTT,CASSPLTMGENTIYF
TRBV29-1,NA,NA,TRBJ2-3,TGCAGCGTGGCCGGGCTTAGCTATACAGATACGCAGTATTTT,CSVAGLSYTDTQYF
TRBV3-1,NA,NA,TRBJ1-4,TGTGCCAGCAGCCACATCGGCCGGGGGTCTAATGAAAAACTGTTTTTT,CASSHIGRGSNEKLFF
TRBV29-1,NA,NA,TRBJ2-4,TGCAGCGTTGAGGGGGTCGACCAACAGTACTTC,CSVEGVDQQYF
TRBV7-2,TRBD2,NA,TRBJ2-7,TGTGCCAGCAGCTCCACTAGCGGGGGGCTCGAGCAGTACTTC,CASSSTSGGLEQYF
TRBV7-9,NA,NA,TRBJ1-2,TGTGCCAGCATACCGCGTGGCGGACAGCTCTATGGCTACACCTTC,CASIPRGGQLYGYTF
TRBV25-1,NA,NA,TRBJ1-2,TGTGCCAGCAGTGAAGGGGACGGAGTCTATGGCTACACCTTC,CASSEGDGVYGYTF
TRBV20-1,NA,few,TRBJ2-2,TGCAGTGCTAGTACGTACACCGGGGAGCTGTTTTTT,CSASTYTGELFF
TRBV20-1,TRBD1,NA,TRBJ1-2,TGCAGTGCTTGGGACAGGGATAACTATGGCTACACCTTC,CSAWDRDNYGYTF
TRBV14,NA,NA,TRBJ2-6,TGTGCCAGCAGCCAGGGGATTTTTACAAGCTCTGGGGCCAACGTCCTGACTTTC,CASSQGIFTSSGANVLTF